The source of this T cell receptor beta chain is a study of cytomegalovirus exposure and HLA in healthy donors. Everyone who donated was a healthy bone marrow donor. It was with 60 Vbeta and 13 Jbeta primers that the PCR ran. TCRdb's copy holds only in-frame clones and misses some; the assay was immunoSEQ multiplex PCR. The sample consists of some 180,000 clones, about 82% of them appearing once. Germline V gene data show CDR1 as SGHKS and CDR2 as YYEKEE (reference sequence). The length of the CDR3 is 15 residues. V lost 4 bases to trimming and J lost 4 bases, with 15 bases between them. The TCR comes from a woman aged 50 to 60 in good health and CMV-seronegative. The sample was PBMCs. The chain recombines TRBV5-5 with TRBJ1-3; D is unresolved. CDR3 nucleotides: TGTGCCAGCAGCGGCGGTAGTGGAACCGGAAACACCATATATTTT. It yields the protein CASSGGSGTGNTIYF. Complete variable domain (other parts from reference TRBV5-5 and TRBJ1-3): DAGVTQSPTHLIKTRGQQVTLRCSPISGHKSVSWYQQVLGQGPQFIFQYYEKEERGRGNFPDRFSARQFPNYSSELNVNALLLGDSALYLCASSGGSGTGNTIYFGEGSWLTVV.